These 9 T cell receptor beta chains originate from one sample sequenced in a study of neurological immune-mediated disorders. Time point described: technical triplicate 2. TCRdb re-called the 5' RACE reads through MiXCR, storing one row per CDR3 protein. The sample lists about 31,000 distinct CDR3 sequences; 13% were seen once. Material: CD4+ T cells from blood. All receptors derive from a female donor with HTLV-1-associated myelopathy (HAM/TSP).

This clonotype was found many times. V usage is TRBV29-1 and J usage is TRBJ2-7; tentatively, D is TRBD1 or TRBD2 (7 bases each). Germline V gene sequence: CDR1 SQVTM, CDR2 ANQGSEA. The V gene lost 7 bases and the J gene lost 3 bases, with 16 bases spanning the gap. This CDR3 region has 13 residues. This CDR3 is CSGGGQPLYEQYF. The CDR3 nucleotides read TGCAGCGGCGGGGGACAGCCTCTCTACGAGCAGTACTTC.

This clonotype was counted many times. The J gene is TRBJ2-7, the V gene TRBV7-9; 7 positions match TRBD2. With 1 base clipped from V and 5 bases from J, the junction kept 5 bases outside the gene matches. Germline CDR1 SEHNR, CDR2 FQNEAQ (reference sequence). This CDR3 is built from 14 residues. CDR3: CASSLGGGVNEQYF. The CDR3 DNA reads as TGTGCCAGCAGCTTAGGGGGGGGGGTGAACGAGCAGTACTTC.

This clonotype was observed at least ten times. The genes are TRBV7-2 and TRBJ2-7; D could derive from TRBD1 or TRBD2 (5 bases each). The germline V gene encodes CDR1 SGHTA and CDR2 FQGNSA. This CDR3 spans 14 amino acids. Trimming left V 1 base short and J 5 bases short, with 12 bases between. The CDR3 reads CASSLVGTPHEQYF. In DNA, the CDR3 is TGTGCCAGCAGCTTAGTCGGGACCCCCCACGAGCAGTACTTC.

This clonotype was seen at least ten times. The V call is TRBV19, the J call TRBJ1-5; D ambiguous. V lost 5 bases to trimming and J lost 4 bases, with 21 bases between them. Germline-derived CDR1 and CDR2 are LNHDA and SQIVND (reference sequence). The CDR3 sequence is 17 residues long. CDR3 bases: TGTGCCAGTAGTGGAACCGGGCCAACGCTGCGAAATCAGCCCCAGCATTTT. Translating gives CASSGTGPTLRNQPQHF.

V is TRBV15 and J is TRBJ1-5; weak D call: TRBD1 (5 bases). The V gene's germline CDR1 is LNHNV and CDR2 YYDKDF (reference sequence). The CDR3 totals 15 residues. V lost 3 bases and J lost 10, with 19 bases in between. CDR3 nucleotides: TGTGCCACCAGCAGTGCTAGAGACCCTACAGGACCCCAGCATTTT. It translates to CATSSARDPTGPQHF.

This clonotype ranks as medium-sized. The chain carries TRBV20-1 and TRBJ2-3; D possibly corresponds to TRBD1 (5 bases). The CDR3 is 15 residues long. The V end was cut by 4 bases, the J end by 1 base, with 15 bases between. Germline CDR1 is DFQATT and CDR2 is SNEGSKA (reference sequence). CDR3 coding DNA: TGCAGTGCTAAAGGGGCATACCGTGGCACAGATACGCAGTATTTT. This codes for CSAKGAYRGTDTQYF.

This clonotype ranks as medium-sized. V gene TRBV7-2 combines with J gene TRBJ2-7; D gene unclear. CDR3 length: 13 residues. Trimming removed 2 bases from V and 6 bases from J, with 11 bases in between. The germline V gene has CDR1 SGHTA and CDR2 FQGNSA. In DNA, the CDR3 is TGTGCCAGCAGCTTATTGGGTTTAGGCGAGCAGTACTTC. This encodes CASSLLGLGEQYF.

The chain joins TRBV29-1 to TRBJ1-1, with 7 bases lining up with TRBD1. The CDR3 is 13 residues long. V gave up 7 bases and J gave up 5 bases; unmatched junction bases: 10. CDR1 is SQVTM and CDR2 is ANQGSEA in the germline V gene. The CDR3 DNA sequence: TGCAGCGCCAGGGGACAGATAAAAACTGAAGCTTTCTTT. It codes for CSARGQIKTEAFF.

This clonotype was detected many times. V usage is TRBV3-1 and J usage is TRBJ1-1, with 8 bases aligning to TRBD1. CDR3 size: 15 residues. Germline CDR1 LGHDT, CDR2 YNNKEL (reference sequence). Trimming at V came to 3 bases and at J to 7 bases, leaving 10 bases not matched to a gene. The chain's CDR3 is CASSQPGTGVYEAFF. CDR3 nucleotide sequence: TGTGCCAGCAGCCAGCCCGGGACAGGCGTTTATGAAGCTTTCTTT.